The next 28 T cell receptor beta chains were all read from a single sample in a study of T cell responses to AZD1222 COVID-19 vaccine. The protocol was immunoSEQ multiplex PCR, while the TCRdb copy is restricted to in-frame clones and leaves out a portion. The repertoire has 90,000 to 150,000 clones, 88% of them found once; the top ten carry roughly 3.6%. The sample consisted of peripheral blood, taken on day 0 of AZD1222 vaccination. The receptors come from an adult in good health.

V is TRBV5-5 and J is TRBJ1-4, with D perhaps TRBD1 (5 bases). Germline V lookup: CDR1 SGHKS, CDR2 YYEKEE (reference sequence). The V end lost 2 bases, the J end lost 6 bases, and 8 bases lay between the germline ends. This CDR3 spans 13 amino acids. The CDR3 region has the DNA TGTGCCAGCAGCTTATGGGGGGATGAAAAACTGTTTTTT. Translation gives CASSLWGDEKLFF.

The chain couples TRBV7-3 to TRBJ2-3; D ambiguous. Germline assignment: CDR1 SGHTA and CDR2 FQGTGA. V lost 0 bases to trimming and J lost 0 bases, with 4 bases between them. The CDR3 runs to 14 residues. The CDR3 DNA reads as TGTGCCAGCAGCTTAACGGCTAGCACAGATACGCAGTATTTT. Protein: CASSLTASTDTQYF.

This chain uses TRBV18 with TRBJ2-7; 9 nucleotides line up with TRBD2. V trimming: 0 bases; J trimming: 0 bases; junction bases outside the gene matches: 3. There are 16 residues in the CDR3. Per the germline V gene, CDR1 is KGHSH and CDR2 is LQKENI. The CDR3 nucleotides are TGTGCCAGCTCACCACCGCCGGGACTAGCCTCCTACGAGCAGTACTTC. Protein: CASSPPPGLASYEQYF.

V and J are TRBV5-4 and TRBJ1-6, with 7 bases that match TRBD1. V gave up 4 bases and J gave up 6 bases; unmatched junction bases: 10. CDR1 is SGHNT and CDR2 is YYREEE in the germline V gene (reference sequence). The length of the CDR3 is 16 residues. CDR3 in DNA: TGTGCCAGCAGCACCCGACAGGGACCCATTAATTCACCCCTCCACTTT. This gives the protein CASSTRQGPINSPLHF.

This clone has more than one count but fewer than ten. The chain is built from TRBV24-1 and TRBJ2-7, with D tentatively TRBD1 (6 bases). Germline-derived CDR1 and CDR2 are KGHDR and SFDVKD. V was clipped by 6 bases and J by 0 bases, with 8 bases between them. There are 13 residues in the CDR3. CDR3 protein: CATSPGDSYEQYF. CDR3 DNA sequence: TGTGCCACCAGTCCAGGGGACTCCTACGAGCAGTACTTC.

The table lists this clone with a count of one. The V gene is TRBV7-9, the J gene TRBJ1-6; possibly TRBD1 for D (6 bases). CDR1 SEHNR and CDR2 FQNEAQ come from the germline V gene (reference sequence). V was trimmed by 5 bases and J by 7 bases, leaving 12 bases between them. CDR3 length: 14 amino acids. The CDR3 DNA follows: TGTGCCAGCAGCCTCGGACAGCCAAATTCACCCCTCCACTTT. Translation: CASSLGQPNSPLHF.

The chain links TRBV7-9 to TRBJ2-3, with D perhaps TRBD2 (6 bases). Trimming took off 5 bases at V and 5 bases at J, with 20 bases between the two ends. This CDR3 region has 16 residues. CDR1 SEHNR and CDR2 FQNEAQ come from the germline V gene (reference sequence). This CDR3 is CASSTPGLPGGDTQYF. As DNA, the CDR3 is TGTGCCAGCAGCACGCCGGGACTCCCCGGCGGAGATACGCAGTATTTT.

This chain uses TRBV4-2 with TRBJ1-6; perhaps TRBD1 as D (6 bases). CDR3 length: 19 residues. Trimming took 2 bases from V and 7 from J, leaving 24 bases between them. CDR1 and CDR2 from the germline V gene are LGHNA and YNFKEQ. CDR3: CASSQPGGGRSDLNSPLHF. The CDR3 DNA reads as TGTGCCAGCAGCCAACCCGGGGGGGGCCGCAGTGACCTAAATTCACCCCTCCACTTT.

The genes are TRBV10-3 and TRBJ2-7; 9 bases align to TRBD2. V was clipped by 10 bases and J by 2 bases; unmatched bases: 9. Germline V gives CDR1 ENHRY, CDR2 SYGVKD. The CDR3 contains 14 residues. The CDR3 here is CATGLAGETYEQYF. The CDR3 DNA is TGTGCCACCGGTTTAGCGGGGGAAACCTACGAGCAGTACTTC.

The chain has TRBV2 and TRBJ2-4, with D unresolved. This CDR3 has 12 residues. Germline V gives CDR1 SNHLY, CDR2 FYNNEI. Trimming removed 2 bases from V and 8 bases from J, with 7 bases in between. The CDR3 spells CASSERADIQYF. The CDR3 DNA reads TGTGCCAGCAGTGAAAGAGCTGACATTCAGTACTTC.

The chain recombines TRBV7-9 with TRBJ2-3, with D possibly being TRBD2 (6 bases). The CDR3 consists of 14 residues. Trimming left V 5 bases short and J 2 bases short, with 11 bases between. Germline CDR1 reads SEHNR; CDR2 reads FQNEAQ (reference sequence). CDR3: CASSDGTYTDTQYF. DNA for the CDR3: TGTGCCAGCAGCGACGGGACTTACACAGATACGCAGTATTTT. Full variable domain (rest looked up from reference TRBV7-9 and TRBJ2-3): DTGVSQNPRHKITKRGQNVTFRCDPISEHNRLYWYRQTLGQGPEFLTYFQNEAQLEKSRLLSDRFSAERPKGSFSTLEIQRTEQGDSAMYLCASSDGTYTDTQYFGPGTRLTVL.

The V gene is TRBV10-3, the J gene TRBJ1-1; 7 nucleotides match TRBD1. The V and J ends lost 1 base and 1 base, in that order; junction bases with no gene match: 18. The V gene's germline CDR1 is ENHRY and CDR2 SYGVKD. This CDR3 has 20 residues. Here the CDR3 reads CAISEFTGTAQRLSNTEAFF. CDR3 coding DNA: TGTGCCATCAGTGAGTTTACCGGGACAGCTCAACGTTTGTCGAACACTGAAGCTTTCTTT.

This clone is a singleton in its sample. The chain uses TRBV6-2 or TRBV6-3 and TRBJ1-5, with 8 bases lining up with TRBD1. Germline CDR1 MNHEY, CDR2 SVGEGT. The length of the CDR3 is 15 residues. The ends lost 6 bases at V and 7 bases at J; junction bases unmatched: 11. CDR3: CASSRLDRVQQPQHF. CDR3 bases: TGTGCCAGCAGCCGACTGGACAGGGTGCAACAGCCCCAGCATTTT.

J is TRBJ2-3 and V is TRBV6-5; D is possibly TRBD1 (5 bases). Germline V gene lookup returns CDR1 MNHEY and CDR2 SVGAGI. The CDR3 is 12 residues long. V shed 8 bases and J shed 8 bases, with 14 bases lying between them. The CDR3 protein is CASGHNKGTQYF. The DNA of the CDR3 is TGTGCCAGCGGACATAATAAGGGTACGCAGTATTTT.

This clone came up a few times. The chain links TRBV7-9 to TRBJ1-3; D gene uncertain. The CDR3 sequence is 16 residues long. The V end was cut by 3 bases, the J end by 1 base, with 13 bases between. Germline V CDR1 and CDR2: SEHNR, FQNEAQ (reference sequence). This CDR3 reads CASSLREGVSGNTIYF. The CDR3 DNA reads as TGTGCCAGCAGCTTGAGGGAGGGAGTATCTGGAAACACCATATATTTT. Full variable domain (remainder filled in from reference TRBV7-9 and TRBJ1-3): DTGVSQNPRHKITKRGQNVTFRCDPISEHNRLYWYRQTLGQGPEFLTYFQNEAQLEKSRLLSDRFSAERPKGSFSTLEIQRTEQGDSAMYLCASSLREGVSGNTIYFGEGSWLTVV.

The chain combines TRBV10-3 with TRBJ1-1; D is undetermined. Trimming stripped 6 bases from V and 0 bases from J, with 11 bases between. Germline V gene lookup returns CDR1 ENHRY and CDR2 SYGVKD. CDR3 length: 14 amino acids. DNA for the CDR3: TGTGCCATCAGGGAGACACTGATGAACACTGAAGCTTTCTTT. It translates to CAIRETLMNTEAFF.

This clone is a singleton in its sample. The chain employs TRBV5-4 and TRBJ2-5, with D possibly being TRBD2 (5 bases). V lost 3 bases and J 5 bases, leaving 23 bases between the germline ends. This CDR3 region has 17 residues. Germline V gene data show CDR1 as SGHNT and CDR2 as YYREEE (reference sequence). The CDR3 region has the DNA TGTGCCAGCAGCTCGGACGGAGGCGGGCCGGGCTTGGAGACCCAGTACTTC. This sequence encodes CASSSDGGGPGLETQYF.

The rearrangement links TRBV18 to TRBJ1-6; D gene unclear. The germline gives CDR1 KGHSH, CDR2 LQKENI. Trimming took 2 bases from V and 13 from J, leaving 18 bases between them. This CDR3 region has 15 residues. The CDR3 bases are TGTGCCAGCTCACCAAGCCGGGCCAAAACTGTCCCCCTCCACTTT. Translation gives CASSPSRAKTVPLHF.

This chain joins TRBV3-1 (or the pseudogene TRBV3-2) and TRBJ2-5; D not resolved. Trimming took 0 bases from V and 6 from J, leaving 14 bases between them. This CDR3 has 15 amino acids. In germline, CDR1 is LGHDT, CDR2 YNNKEL (reference sequence). CDR3 sequence reads: CASSQESGSFQTQYF. The DNA of the CDR3 is TGTGCCAGCAGCCAAGAGTCCGGTAGCTTCCAGACCCAGTACTTC.

The rearrangement uses TRBV29-1 and TRBJ2-1; D remains unclear. The CDR3 contains 12 residues. Trimming removed 0 bases from V and 7 bases from J, with 7 bases in between. The germline CDR1 and CDR2 sequences are SQVTM and ANQGSEA. CDR3 region: CSVEDYRNEQFF. For the CDR3, the DNA is TGCAGCGTTGAAGACTATAGGAATGAGCAGTTCTTC.

The chain links TRBV6-6 to TRBJ1-5; perhaps TRBD1 as D (5 bases). The CDR3 is 17 amino acids. In germline, CDR1 is MNHNY, CDR2 SVGAGI (reference sequence). V gave up 5 bases and J gave up 0 bases, with 17 bases separating them. CDR3 residues: CASSPTPPDSSNQPQHF. CDR3 bases: TGTGCCAGCAGTCCTACTCCGCCCGACAGTAGCAATCAGCCCCAGCATTTT.

The V and J genes are TRBV28 and TRBJ1-1; D might be TRBD1 (5 bases). This CDR3 is 13 amino acids long. The V and J ends lost 9 bases and 6 bases respectively, with 17 bases between them. The germline V gene has CDR1 MDHEN and CDR2 SYDVKM. CDR3 nucleotides: TGTGCCAGTTACCATCCAGGGACCCCTGAAGCTTTCTTT. Its protein is CASYHPGTPEAFF.

V is TRBV6-5 and J is TRBJ2-1; 14 bases map to TRBD2. This CDR3 contains 12 residues. Per the germline V gene, CDR1 is MNHEY and CDR2 is SVGAGI. CDR3 nucleotides: TGTGCAGGACTAGCGGGGGGTAATGAGCAGTTCTTC. Translation: CAGLAGGNEQFF.

V gene TRBV6-5 combines with J gene TRBJ1-1, with 8 bases aligning to TRBD1. Looked up from germline, CDR1 is MNHEY and CDR2 is SVGAGI. This CDR3 has 15 amino acids. J gave up 0 bases and V 4 bases, and 4 bases lay outside the gene matches. DNA for the CDR3: TGTGCCAGCAGTTTCTCGACAGGGGTGAACACTGAAGCTTTCTTT. Protein: CASSFSTGVNTEAFF.

The chain carries TRBV9 and TRBJ1-5; D is unresolved. Germline-derived CDR1 and CDR2 are SGDLS and YYNGEE. With 4 bases removed from V and 2 bases from J, the gap between germline ends came to 10 bases. The CDR3 is 14 amino acids. The CDR3 protein is CASSPLAGNQPQHF. The CDR3 DNA reads TGTGCCAGCAGCCCCCTGGCAGGCAATCAGCCCCAGCATTTT.

This rearrangement joins TRBV13 to TRBJ1-2, with unresolved D. Germline V gene lookup returns CDR1 PRHDT and CDR2 FYEKMQ (reference sequence). V dropped 3 bases and J dropped 4 bases, with 9 bases sitting between them. CDR3 length equals 13 residues. In DNA form, the CDR3 reads TGTGCCAGCAGCTTTGCGAGAGGCTATGGCTACACCTTC. Its translation is CASSFARGYGYTF.

The V call is TRBV4-3, the J call TRBJ2-7; 7 bases line up with TRBD1. Germline CDR1 is LGHNA and CDR2 is YSLEER. The CDR3 is 13 residues long. With 1 base clipped from V and 8 bases from J, the junction kept 5 bases outside the gene matches. CDR3: CASSQATGIQQYF. The CDR3 nucleotides are TGCGCCAGCAGCCAAGCGACAGGGATCCAGCAGTACTTC.

The chain couples TRBV4-3 to TRBJ1-6, with 9 bases matching TRBD1. The CDR3 consists of 15 residues. CDR1 LGHNA and CDR2 YSLEER come from the germline V gene. V lost 1 base to trimming and J lost 10 bases; unmatched junction nucleotides: 5. In nucleotides, the CDR3 is TGCGCCAGCAGCCAAGGGGGACAGGGACGGTCACCCCTCCACTTT. Translation: CASSQGGQGRSPLHF.